In this sample, the clone carrying this T cell receptor (beta chain) turned up many times. The data are from a study of spatial heterogeneity in lung cancer. As for the study in general: Detected sequences consistently included more beta-chain ones than alpha-chain ones.

V was clipped by 1 base and J by 6 bases, with 12 bases between them. CDR3 length: 14 amino acids. Germline V gene lookup returns CDR1 LGHDT and CDR2 YNNKEL (reference sequence). Each CDR3 protein is one row after TCRdb ran MiXCR on the 5' RACE reads. The sample yields 20,000 to 25,000 distinct CDR3 sequences, around 4.3% seen once. Time point given: sample taken at primary tumor resection. Patients with untreated early-stage non-small cell lung cancer, numbering some 68, were the donors. Without sorting, whole RNA was sequenced from tumor, nontumor lung or frozen PBMC. The source material was PBMCs, sampled at surgery. The TCR sequence derives from a male donor with early-stage non-small cell lung cancer. V is TRBV3-1 and J is TRBJ2-5; D gene ambiguous. The DNA of the CDR3 is TGTGCCAGCAGCCAAGGGCCGGGCGTAAAGACCCAGTACTTC. Translating it yields CASSQGPGVKTQYF.